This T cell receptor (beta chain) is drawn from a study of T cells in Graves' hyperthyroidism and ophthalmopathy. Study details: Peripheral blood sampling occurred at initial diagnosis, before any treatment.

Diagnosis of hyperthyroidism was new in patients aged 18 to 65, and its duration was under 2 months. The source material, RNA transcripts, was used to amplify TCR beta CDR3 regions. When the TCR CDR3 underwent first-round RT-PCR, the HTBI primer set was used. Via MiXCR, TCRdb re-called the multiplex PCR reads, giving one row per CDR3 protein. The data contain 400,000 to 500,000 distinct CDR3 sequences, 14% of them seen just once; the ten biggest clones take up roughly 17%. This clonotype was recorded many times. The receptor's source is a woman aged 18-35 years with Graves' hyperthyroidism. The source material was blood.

CDR3 amino acids: CAISSRSGTDTDTQYF. The CDR3 DNA is TGTGCCATCAGTTCTCGTTCCGGGACAGACACAGATACGCAGTATTTT. This rearrangement joins TRBV10-3 to TRBJ2-3; 7 bases fit TRBD1. The J segment lost 2 bases and the V segment lost 5 bases, leaving 10 bases of the junction unmatched. Germline CDR1 ENHRY, CDR2 SYGVKD. The CDR3 is made up of 16 amino acids.